This TCR beta chain was sequenced for a study of blood T cells in healthy people across ages (dated by TCRdb to the mid-2010s). Notes on the research overall: In model experiments, template switching captured about one uniquely barcoded TCR beta cDNA molecule for every two T cells. Using deep sequencing normalized with unique cDNA molecular identifiers, the study measured how TCR beta repertoire diversity changes with age. To avoid experimental bias, donors of different ages were spread randomly across the sequencing lanes. For two donors (one aged 18 to 29 and one aged 80 or older), the study analyzed two additional independent replicas of 1 million unique cDNA reads from the same blood draw. The donors were divided into four age groups: young (average around 16 years), middle-aged (roughly 40), aged (under 70) and long-lived (approximately 74).

Receptor libraries were prepared by 5' RACE. Sequencing relied on an Illumina HiSeq 2500. A second PCR of about 7 to 12 cycles was run with a J-beta primer mix and a sample-barcoded 5' primer. A unique molecular identifier was introduced onto each TCR beta cDNA molecule by a template-switch 5' adaptor carrying 12 random nucleotides. At least 2.5 million CDR3-containing paired-end reads were obtained from each sample. The Mint cDNA synthesis kit, primed by a TRBC-specific oligonucleotide, was used to synthesize first-strand cDNA from all RNA. After uracil-DNA glycosylase treatment, a first 18-cycle PCR used universal primers M1SS and BC2_uni_R on all cDNA. Per the source publication's procedure: For normalization, 1 million high-quality reads, each with a distinct molecular identifier, were randomly selected from each sample. Instead of being binned into consensus sequences, reads that shared molecular identifiers were thrown out. MiTCR, set to a Q25 quality threshold and the strictest error-elimination algorithm, was used for CDR3 identification, clonotype clustering and error correction. A nonparametric unseen species model with Euler transformation was used to estimate a lower bound on total TCR beta diversity. TCRdb redid the processing of the public reads, applying fastp at Q25 and MiXCR, and retained in-frame beta chains. Duplicate CDR3 protein sequences are folded into a single record with the most common DNA and genes. These V and J calls derive from TCRdb rather than the authors' analysis. The sample table records 1.5 million or so distinct CDR3 sequences; roughly 40% of these occur just once. The leading ten clones occupy roughly 7.9% of the sample.

The CDR3, cysteine through phenylalanine, is 13 amino acids long. Just the 39-base CDR3 DNA is kept, in frame starting at base 1. The germline V gene (reference sequence) supplies CDR1 LNHNV and CDR2 YYDKDF. Trimming at the junction amounts to 6 bases on V and 3 bases on J, and the germline ends lie 10 bases apart. Regarding this clonotype: No antigen is known for it. No much larger clonotype is one base removed from it; base qualities were not supplied.

Systemically healthy Caucasian individuals from Russia, around 38 in total and aged roughly 6 to 95 years, were included as donors. Each donor gave 8 to 10 milliliters of peripheral blood, collected into EDTA-treated Vacutainer tubes. Ficoll-Paque density-gradient centrifugation was used to isolate PBMCs, with at least 7 million per sample. Total RNA was extracted from PBMCs with Trizol reagent, with at least 6 micrograms obtained per sample. For every donor, an aliquot of PBMCs went through flow cytometry to measure the percentages of naive CD45RAhigh/CD27high T cells. Beyond this particular receptor, the publication reports: Compared with the aged group, more naive CD4+ T cells, fewer expanded clones and increased TCR diversity were shown by the long-lived group, suggesting age selection. Estimates of total diversity based on one million sequenced T cells were regarded as lower bounds and as underestimates. A strong correlation was found between observed TCR beta diversity and the percentage of naive T cells measured by flow cytometry. Conclusive comparison of naive and antigen-experienced compartments was prevented by the profiling of bulk unsorted PBMCs. Donor CMV infection status was unknown, potentially confounding age-related changes in expanded clonotypes. Observed TCR beta diversity per million T cells fell roughly linearly with age, and a significant reduction was already apparent by age around 40.

Sequenced sample: blood. The sequence links TRBV15 to TRBJ2-3, and the D gene may be TRBD1, 5 bases matching. The sequence was collected from a woman in her late teens or twenties in good health. The DNA sequence is TGTGCCACCAGATCCCCAGGGACAGATACGCAGTATTTT. This sequence encodes CATRSPGTDTQYF.